The 15 T cell receptor beta chains below all came from one sample that was sequenced in a study of cytomegalovirus exposure and HLA in healthy donors. With 60 Vbeta and 13 Jbeta primers, the PCR was carried out. Generated by immunoSEQ multiplex PCR, the TCRdb table keeps only in-frame clones and is missing some. Here the sample spans some 150,000 clones, around 80% being singletons. Sequencing was done on a sample of PBMCs. These TCRs come from a middle-aged man in good health and CMV-seropositive.

This clone was detected only once. This sequence joins TRBV4-3 and TRBJ2-3; the D is unclear. The CDR3 runs to 17 residues. V was trimmed by 0 bases and J by 2 bases, leaving 15 bases between them. Germline CDR1 reads LGHNA; CDR2 reads YSLEER. The CDR3 protein is CASSQDENPRYTDTQYF. CDR3 in DNA: TGCGCCAGCAGCCAAGATGAGAACCCCCGATACACAGATACGCAGTATTTT.

The sample holds a few counts of this clone. The chain carries TRBV7-2 and TRBJ2-7, with TRBD1 matching over 11 bases. Trimming at V came to 5 bases and at J to 1 base, leaving 4 bases not matched to a gene. The CDR3 is 15 residues long. The germline V gene encodes CDR1 SGHTA and CDR2 FQGNSA. DNA for the CDR3: TGTGCCAGCAGCATGTGGGACAGGGGGTCCTACGAGCAGTACTTC. It encodes CASSMWDRGSYEQYF.

V is TRBV6-1 and J is TRBJ2-3, with TRBD1 identical over 9 bases. CDR1 and CDR2 (germline): MNHNS, SASEGT. The CDR3 has 17 residues. V lost 2 bases, J lost 1 base, and 7 bases stayed unmatched. The DNA for the CDR3 is TGTGCCAGCAGTGAAAGGAACAGGGGGCAAGGCACAGATACGCAGTATTTT. Amino acid sequence: CASSERNRGQGTDTQYF.

In its sample, this clone was seen once. V gene TRBV18 combines with J gene TRBJ1-1; weak D call: TRBD1 (5 bases). The germline V gene has CDR1 KGHSH and CDR2 LQKENI. Trimming took 3 bases from V and 5 from J, leaving 16 bases between them. The CDR3 has 15 residues. The chain's CDR3 is CASSPAATRVTEAFF. The CDR3 DNA is TGTGCCAGCTCACCTGCTGCCACCAGGGTGACTGAAGCTTTCTTT. The full variable domain, completed using reference TRBV18 and TRBJ1-1, is NAGVMQNPRHLVRRRGQEARLRCSPMKGHSHVYWYRQLPEEGLKFMVYLQKENIIDESGMPKERFSAEFPKEGPSILRIQQVVRGDSAAYFCASSPAATRVTEAFFGQGTRLTVV.

The rearrangement uses TRBV28 and TRBJ1-2; D is possibly TRBD1 (5 bases). V was shortened by 3 bases and J by 8 bases, with 10 bases between the two germline ends. Germline V CDR1 and CDR2: MDHEN, SYDVKM. The CDR3 runs to 12 residues. Here the CDR3 reads CASSFGAVGYTF. The DNA for the CDR3 is TGTGCCAGCAGTTTTGGGGCAGTAGGCTACACCTTC.

The V gene is TRBV6-5, the J gene TRBJ1-1; D call uncertain. Deletions cut 4 bases from V and 3 bases from J, with 15 bases between. The V gene's germline CDR1 is MNHEY and CDR2 SVGAGI. The CDR3 runs 15 residues. For the CDR3, the DNA is TGTGCCAGCAGTTTACGCGGAGGTGTCGACACTGAAGCTTTCTTT. The encoded protein is CASSLRGGVDTEAFF.

The chain joins TRBV7-8 to TRBJ1-5; D perhaps matches TRBD1 (6 bases). Trimming took 1 base from V and 0 from J, leaving 19 bases between them. Germline V gene data show CDR1 as SGHVS and CDR2 as FQNEAQ. The CDR3 length is 19 residues. CDR3 in amino acids: CASSLGLLGRGNSNQPQHF. In DNA, the CDR3 is TGTGCCAGCAGCTTAGGTCTCCTCGGCAGGGGTAATAGCAATCAGCCCCAGCATTTT.

The genes are TRBV6-1 and TRBJ2-7; 9 positions agree with TRBD1. Germline CDR1 MNHNS, CDR2 SASEGT. Germline trimming cut 1 base from V and 4 bases from J; bases unmatched to any gene: 11. This CDR3 region has 17 residues. The CDR3 protein is CASSEEGGTGTGYEQYF. CDR3 coding DNA: TGTGCCAGCAGTGAAGAAGGGGGTACAGGGACAGGGTACGAGCAGTACTTC.

The J gene is TRBJ2-7, the V gene TRBV7-6, with unresolved D. The CDR3 length is 13 residues. V lost 5 bases, J lost 0 bases, and 8 bases lay in between. Germline V gives CDR1 SGHVS, CDR2 FNYEAQ. The CDR3 region is CASSLISSYEQYF. The DNA of the CDR3 is TGTGCCAGCAGCCTGATCAGCTCCTACGAGCAGTACTTC.

This rearrangement joins TRBV19 to TRBJ1-2; the D is unclear. The ends were cut back, 7 bases at V and 5 bases at J, with 11 bases in the middle. The CDR3 spans 12 residues. CDR1 is LNHDA, CDR2 SQIVND, per germline (reference sequence). The CDR3 spells CASTVGVYGYTF. In nucleotides, the CDR3 is TGTGCCAGTACCGTGGGAGTTTATGGCTACACCTTC.

Note on this clone: Other nucleotide sequences in the sample specify the same CDR3. The V and J genes are TRBV7-2 and TRBJ1-5, with 7 bases aligning to TRBD1. Losses at the gene ends were 5 bases for V and 2 bases for J; bases not matched to a gene: 3. Germline V gives CDR1 SGHTA, CDR2 FQGNSA. The CDR3 runs 14 residues. This CDR3 reads CASSPTGGNQPQHF. Here the CDR3 DNA reads TGTGCCAGCAGCCCTACAGGGGGCAATCAGCCCCAGCATTTT.

This clone was counted between two and nine times. The chain couples TRBV5-1 to TRBJ2-3; D is ambiguous. This CDR3 is 12 amino acids long. CDR1 SGHRS and CDR2 YFSETQ come from the germline V gene. V lost 0 bases and J 4 bases, leaving 3 bases between the germline ends. CDR3 coding DNA: TGCGCCAGCAGCTTGGTCGCAGATACGCAGTATTTT. Protein sequence: CASSLVADTQYF.

The rearrangement joins TRBV27 to TRBJ2-5, with TRBD1 identical over 9 bases. With 6 bases clipped from V and 2 bases from J, the junction kept 10 bases outside the gene matches. Germline CDR1 reads MNHEY; CDR2 reads SMNVEV (reference sequence). This CDR3 region has 16 residues. CDR3 nucleotide sequence: TGTGCCAGCAGCCTTTACAGGGGGCCCCCACAAGAGACCCAGTACTTC. Amino acids: CASSLYRGPPQETQYF.

V is TRBV7-9 and J is TRBJ2-7; 7 nucleotides match TRBD1. Germline V lookup: CDR1 SEHNR, CDR2 FQNEAQ (reference sequence). This CDR3 region has 16 residues. Trimming cost V 3 bases and J 0 bases; bases outside gene matches: 8. CDR3: CASSFIKGTASYEQYV. CDR3 in DNA: TGTGCCAGCAGCTTTATAAAAGGGACAGCCTCCTACGAGCAGTACGTC.

V usage is TRBV7-2 and J usage is TRBJ1-2; D might be TRBD1 (6 bases). CDR3 length: 14 residues. CDR1 and CDR2 (germline): SGHTA, FQGNSA. V was clipped by 4 bases and J by 2 bases, with 11 bases between them. The CDR3 coding sequence is TGTGCCAGCAGCTGGCGACAGGACAACTATGGCTACACCTTC. As protein: CASSWRQDNYGYTF.